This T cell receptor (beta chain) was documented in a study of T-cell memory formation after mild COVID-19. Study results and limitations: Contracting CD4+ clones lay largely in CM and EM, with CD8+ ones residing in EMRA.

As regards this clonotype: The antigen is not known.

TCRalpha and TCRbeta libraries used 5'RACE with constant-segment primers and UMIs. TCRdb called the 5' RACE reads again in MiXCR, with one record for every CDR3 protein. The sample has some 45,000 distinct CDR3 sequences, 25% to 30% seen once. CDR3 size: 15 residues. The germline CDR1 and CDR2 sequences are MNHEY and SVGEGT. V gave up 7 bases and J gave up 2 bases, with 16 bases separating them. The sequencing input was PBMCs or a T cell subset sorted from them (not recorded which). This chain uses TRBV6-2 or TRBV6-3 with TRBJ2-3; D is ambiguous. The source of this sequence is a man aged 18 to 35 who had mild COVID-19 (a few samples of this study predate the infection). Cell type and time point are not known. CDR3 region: CASTKGWTITDTQYF. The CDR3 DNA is TGTGCCAGCACCAAGGGATGGACGATCACAGATACGCAGTATTTT.